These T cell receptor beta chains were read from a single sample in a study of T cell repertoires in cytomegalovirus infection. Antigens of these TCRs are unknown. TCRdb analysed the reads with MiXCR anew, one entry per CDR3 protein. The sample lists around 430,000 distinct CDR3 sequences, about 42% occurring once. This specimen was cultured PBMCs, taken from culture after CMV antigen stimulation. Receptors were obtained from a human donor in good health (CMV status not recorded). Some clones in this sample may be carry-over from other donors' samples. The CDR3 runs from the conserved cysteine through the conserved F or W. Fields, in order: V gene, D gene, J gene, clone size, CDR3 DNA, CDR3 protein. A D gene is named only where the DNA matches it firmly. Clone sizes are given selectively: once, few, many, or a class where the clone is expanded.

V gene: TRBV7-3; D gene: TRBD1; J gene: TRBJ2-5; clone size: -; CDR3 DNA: TGTGCCAGCAGCCCTCCGGGACAGGGGAAGGGAGAGACCCAGTACTTC; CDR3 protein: CASSPPGQGKGETQYF
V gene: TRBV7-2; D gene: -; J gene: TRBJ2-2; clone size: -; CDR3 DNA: TGTGCCAGCAGCTTAGACGCGGACACCGGGGAGCTGTTTTTT; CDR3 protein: CASSLDADTGELFF
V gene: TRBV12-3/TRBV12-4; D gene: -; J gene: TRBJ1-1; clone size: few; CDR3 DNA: TGTGCCAGCATCCTGGGAGGTGGTACTGAAGCTTTCTTT; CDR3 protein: CASILGGGTEAFF
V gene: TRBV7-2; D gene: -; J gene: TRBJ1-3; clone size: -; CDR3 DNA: TGTGCCAGCAGCCCGTGGGGGGGAAACACCATATATTTT; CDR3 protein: CASSPWGGNTIYF
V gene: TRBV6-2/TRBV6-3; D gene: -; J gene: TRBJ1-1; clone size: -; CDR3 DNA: TGTGCCAGCAGTGGCCTCATGAACACTGAAGCTTTCTTT; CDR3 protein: CASSGLMNTEAFF
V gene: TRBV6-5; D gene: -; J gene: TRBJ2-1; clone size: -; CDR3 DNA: TGTGCCAGCAGTTACTCGAGGGGACCGCAGTTCTTC; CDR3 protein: CASSYSRGPQFF
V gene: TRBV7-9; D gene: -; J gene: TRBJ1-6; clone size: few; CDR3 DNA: TGTGCCACCAGCTTACTTAATTCACCCCTCCACTTT; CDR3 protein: CATSLLNSPLHF
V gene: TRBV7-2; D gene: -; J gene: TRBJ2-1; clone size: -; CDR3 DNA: TGTGCCAGCAGCTTCGAGCCCTTAGTGAGCTCCTACAATGAGCAGTTCTTC; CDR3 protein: CASSFEPLVSSYNEQFF
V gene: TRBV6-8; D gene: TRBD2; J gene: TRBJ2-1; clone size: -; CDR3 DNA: TGTGCCAGCAGCCAACTAGCGGGGGGCGTGGGAGAGCAGTTCTTC; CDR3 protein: CASSQLAGGVGEQFF
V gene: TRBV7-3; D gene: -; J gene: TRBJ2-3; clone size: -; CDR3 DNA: TGTGCCAGCAGCCGGGACGGGGCGACAGATACGCAGTATTTT; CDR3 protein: CASSRDGATDTQYF
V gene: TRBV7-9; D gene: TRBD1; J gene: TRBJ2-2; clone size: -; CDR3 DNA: TGTGCCAGCAGACCCCGGACAGGGGGCACCACCGGGGAGCTGTTTTTT; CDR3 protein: CASRPRTGGTTGELFF
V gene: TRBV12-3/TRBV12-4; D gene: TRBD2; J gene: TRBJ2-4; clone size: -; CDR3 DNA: TGTGCCAGCAGGAAAAGCGGGAGTGACATTCAGTACTTC; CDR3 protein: CASRKSGSDIQYF
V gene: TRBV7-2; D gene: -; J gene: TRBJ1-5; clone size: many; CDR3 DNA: TGTGCCAGCAGCTTACTCGGGGACCAGCCCCAGCATTTT; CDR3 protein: CASSLLGDQPQHF
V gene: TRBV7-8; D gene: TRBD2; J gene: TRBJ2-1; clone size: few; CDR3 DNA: TGTGCCAGCAGCTTAGCTAGGACTAGCGGGAGATCTAACAATGAGCAGTTCTTC; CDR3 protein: CASSLARTSGRSNNEQFF
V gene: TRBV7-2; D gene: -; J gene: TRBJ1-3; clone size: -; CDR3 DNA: TGTGCCAGCAGCCCTGTGGGGGGCTCTGGAAACACCATATATTTT; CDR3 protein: CASSPVGGSGNTIYF
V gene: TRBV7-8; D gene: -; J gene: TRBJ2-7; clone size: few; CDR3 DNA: TGTGCCAGCAGCCCCTGGAGGGTTACCTACGAGCAGTACTTC; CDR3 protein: CASSPWRVTYEQYF
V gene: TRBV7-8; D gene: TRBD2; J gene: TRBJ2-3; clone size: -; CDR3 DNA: TGTGCCAGCAGGTTGGGGCGGGGGGGTGGAACGCAGTATTTT; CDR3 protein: CASRLGRGGGTQYF
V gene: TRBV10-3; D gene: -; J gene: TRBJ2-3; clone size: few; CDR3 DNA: TGTGCCACCACAGTGGGCACAGATACGCAGTATTTT; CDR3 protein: CATTVGTDTQYF
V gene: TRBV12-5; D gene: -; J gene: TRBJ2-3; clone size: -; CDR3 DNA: TGTGCTAGTGGTCCACCGACTTCCACAGATACGCAGTATTTT; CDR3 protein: CASGPPTSTDTQYF
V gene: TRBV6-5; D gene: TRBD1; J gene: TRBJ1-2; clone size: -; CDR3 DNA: TGTGCCAGCAGTTACGCAGACAGGGTGGATGGCTACACCTTC; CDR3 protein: CASSYADRVDGYTF
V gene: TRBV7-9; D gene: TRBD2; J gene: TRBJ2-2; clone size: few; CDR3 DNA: TGTGCCAGCAGCTCAAATAGCGGGAGTGGCACCGGGGAGCTGTTTTTT; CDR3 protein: CASSSNSGSGTGELFF
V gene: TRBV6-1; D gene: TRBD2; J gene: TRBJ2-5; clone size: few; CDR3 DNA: TGTGCCAGCAGTGAGGACCTGAGCGGGATGACCCAGTACTTC; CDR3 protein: CASSEDLSGMTQYF
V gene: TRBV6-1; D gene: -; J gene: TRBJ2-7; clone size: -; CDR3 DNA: TGTGCCAGCAGTCGCCAGTTGATGTACTACGAGCAGTACTTC; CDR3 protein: CASSRQLMYYEQYF
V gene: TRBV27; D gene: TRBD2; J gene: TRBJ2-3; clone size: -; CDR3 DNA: TGTGCCAGCAGTTCCCCAATAGCGGGGGGCACAGATACGCAGTATTTT; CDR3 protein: CASSSPIAGGTDTQYF
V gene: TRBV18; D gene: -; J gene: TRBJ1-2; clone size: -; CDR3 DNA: TGTGCCAGCTCACCACCGATGAGGATAAACTATGGCTACACCTTC; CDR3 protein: CASSPPMRINYGYTF
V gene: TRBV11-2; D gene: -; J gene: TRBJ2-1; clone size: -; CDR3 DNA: TGTGCCAGCAGCTTAGATCGGGGGCACCCGGCAACTCAGTTCTTC; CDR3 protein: CASSLDRGHPATQFF
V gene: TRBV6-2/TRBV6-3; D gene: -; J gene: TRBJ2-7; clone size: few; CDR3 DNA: TGTGCCAGCAGCCGCCCTTTGCGCGGAGCAGTCACCCCTTCATCCTACGAGCAGTACTTC; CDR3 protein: CASSRPLRGAVTPSSYEQYF
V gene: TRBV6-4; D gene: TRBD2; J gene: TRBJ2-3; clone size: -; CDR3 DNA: TGTGCCAGCAGTGAAAGCGGGAGAGGCACAGATACGCAGTATTTT; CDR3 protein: CASSESGRGTDTQYF
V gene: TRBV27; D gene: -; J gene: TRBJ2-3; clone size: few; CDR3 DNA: TGTGCCAGCAGTCGGGCGGTCACAGATACGCAGTATTTT; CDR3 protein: CASSRAVTDTQYF
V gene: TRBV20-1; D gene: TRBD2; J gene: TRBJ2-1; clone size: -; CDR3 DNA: TGCAGTGCTAGGCATGTGACTAGCGGGGGGGTCTTTAGGCAGTTCTTC; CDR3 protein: CSARHVTSGGVFRQFF
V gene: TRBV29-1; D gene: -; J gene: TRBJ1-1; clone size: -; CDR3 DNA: TGCAGCGTTGTGAGGAATGAAGCTTTCTTT; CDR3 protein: CSVVRNEAFF
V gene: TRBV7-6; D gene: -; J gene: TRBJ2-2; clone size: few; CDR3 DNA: TGTGCCAGCAGCTTTGGGGGGAACACCGGGGAGCTGTTTTTT; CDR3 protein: CASSFGGNTGELFF
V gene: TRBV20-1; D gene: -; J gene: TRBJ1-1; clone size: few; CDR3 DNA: TGCAGTGCTAGAGATTCACACAGGGAGAACACTGAAGCTTTCTTT; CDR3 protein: CSARDSHRENTEAFF
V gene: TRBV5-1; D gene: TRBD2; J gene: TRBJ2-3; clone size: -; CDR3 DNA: TGCGCCAGCAGCGACGGACTAGGCACAGATACGCAGTATTTT; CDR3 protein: CASSDGLGTDTQYF
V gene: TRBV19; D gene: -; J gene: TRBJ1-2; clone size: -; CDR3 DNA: TGTGCCAGTAGTCTCCACAGGGAATATAACTATGGCTACACCTTC; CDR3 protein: CASSLHREYNYGYTF
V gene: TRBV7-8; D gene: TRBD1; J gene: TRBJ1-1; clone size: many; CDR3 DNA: TGTGCCAGCAGCCCCCGGGGACAGATGAACACTGAAGCTTTCTTT; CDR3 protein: CASSPRGQMNTEAFF
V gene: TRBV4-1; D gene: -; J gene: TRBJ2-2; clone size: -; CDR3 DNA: TGCGCCAGCAGCCAAGGGATTTTGACCGGGGAGCTGTTTTTT; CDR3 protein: CASSQGILTGELFF